This T cell receptor beta chain was obtained from a study of patients and donors after allogeneic stem cell transplantation. TCRdb re-called the RT-PCR reads through MiXCR, storing one row per CDR3 protein. The sample holds under 200,000 distinct CDR3 sequences, about 30% seen once. This clonotype was found a few times. CDR3 length: 16 amino acids. V lost 0 bases, J lost 4 bases, and 8 bases stayed unmatched. Per the germline V gene, CDR1 is DFQATT and CDR2 is SNEGSKA (reference sequence). This sequence was found in a human donor who was either an allogeneic HSCT recipient or a stem cell or donor lymphocyte infusion donor (not recorded which). It is not recorded whose cells these are; they may come from a transplant donor. Sequencing was carried out using blood, either unsorted or a sorted T cell fraction (not recorded which). The chain joins TRBV20-1 to TRBJ2-7; 11 bases map to TRBD2. In DNA form, the CDR3 reads TGCAGTGCTAGAGATCAGGGGACTAGCGGAGGATACGAGCAGTACTTC. This encodes CSARDQGTSGGYEQYF.